These 30 T cell receptor beta chains came from one sample sequenced in a study of Tregs in tolerant kidney transplant recipients. Some clones are missing from TCRdb's copy, which holds only in-frame ones; the method was immunoSEQ multiplex PCR. The top ten hold 0.34% of the sample, which has 95,000 to 120,000 clones, around 89% seen once. The specimen comprised CD4+ T cells from blood, sampled before the transplant. These receptors originate from a human donor who received a combined kidney and bone marrow transplant.

The chain recombines TRBV7-2 with TRBJ2-2; no definite D call. The V end lost 2 bases, the J end lost 1 base, and 5 bases lay between the germline ends. CDR1 and CDR2 (germline): SGHTA, FQGNSA. The CDR3 length is 14 residues. CDR3 in amino acids: CASSLQQNTGELFF. CDR3 nucleotides: TGTGCCAGCAGCTTACAACAGAACACCGGGGAGCTGTTTTTT.

This sequence joins TRBV30 and TRBJ1-4; D gene uncertain. The CDR3 consists of 14 residues. V shed 4 bases and J shed 8 bases, with 17 bases lying between them. Germline loops: CDR1 GTSNPN, CDR2 SVGIG (reference sequence). The CDR3, as DNA: TGTGCCTGGACCAAAGGACCCACGGGGGAAAAACTGTTTTTT. Its translation is CAWTKGPTGEKLFF.

The chain employs TRBV18 and TRBJ2-2; unclear D gene. From germline, CDR1 is KGHSH and CDR2 LQKENI. The V end lost 5 bases, the J end lost 4 bases, and 17 bases lay between the germline ends. This CDR3 is built from 16 residues. DNA for the CDR3: TGTGCCAGCTCATCCAGCCTTGGGCCGTCCACCGGGGAGCTGTTTTTT. It translates to CASSSSLGPSTGELFF. Drawing the rest from reference TRBV18 and TRBJ2-2, the complete variable domain is NAGVMQNPRHLVRRRGQEARLRCSPMKGHSHVYWYRQLPEEGLKFMVYLQKENIIDESGMPKERFSAEFPKEGPSILRIQQVVRGDSAAYFCASSSSLGPSTGELFFGEGSRLTVL.

This chain links TRBV29-1 with TRBJ2-5; D possibly corresponds to TRBD2 (5 bases). V was shortened by 8 bases and J by 2 bases, with 12 bases between the two germline ends. Germline CDR1 and CDR2: SQVTM and ANQGSEA. The CDR3 has 12 residues. Written as DNA, the CDR3 is TGCAGCATTCGACGAGGGCAAGAGACCCAGTACTTC. Translation gives CSIRRGQETQYF.

CDR3 residues: CATGDSPTTSGNTIYF. CDR3 coding DNA: TGTGCCACCGGGGACAGCCCCACCACTTCTGGAAACACCATATATTTT. The chain has TRBV18 and TRBJ1-3; 7 bases are a match to TRBD1. Per germline, CDR1 KGHSH and CDR2 LQKENI. This CDR3 contains 16 residues. V dropped 10 bases and J dropped 1; count of bases not matched to a gene: 13. The full variable domain, with the rest looked up from reference TRBV18 and TRBJ1-3, is NAGVMQNPRHLVRRRGQEARLRCSPMKGHSHVYWYRQLPEEGLKFMVYLQKENIIDESGMPKERFSAEFPKEGPSILRIQQVVRGDSAAYFCATGDSPTTSGNTIYFGEGSWLTVV.

In its sample, this clone was seen once. The rearrangement joins TRBV7-6 to TRBJ1-4, with 7 bases matching TRBD1. The germline V gene has CDR1 SGHVS and CDR2 FNYEAQ. Losses at the gene ends were 0 bases for V and 3 bases for J; bases not matched to a gene: 1. The CDR3 has 15 amino acids. In DNA, the CDR3 is TGTGCCAGCAGCTTAGCCGGGACAGCTAATGAAAAACTGTTTTTT. Protein: CASSLAGTANEKLFF.

The rearrangement links TRBV7-6 to TRBJ1-1; D perhaps matches TRBD1 (6 bases). In germline, CDR1 is SGHVS, CDR2 FNYEAQ. The V and J ends lost 2 bases and 4 bases respectively, with 11 bases between them. The CDR3 loop spans 14 amino acids. The CDR3 spells CASSLKGVTTEAFF. The CDR3 DNA reads as TGTGCCAGCAGCTTAAAGGGGGTGACCACTGAAGCTTTCTTT.

The chain has TRBV9 and TRBJ2-7; the D gene is possibly TRBD2 (5 bases). V gave up 0 bases and J gave up 3 bases, with 10 bases separating them. CDR3 length: 14 amino acids. The germline CDR1 and CDR2 sequences are SGDLS and YYNGEE. The CDR3 DNA sequence: TGTGCCAGCAGCGTAGGTAGCGCGGACTACGAGCAGTACTTC. Amino acids: CASSVGSADYEQYF. Full variable domain (outside the CDR3, taken from reference TRBV9 and TRBJ2-7): DSGVTQTPKHLITATGQRVTLRCSPRSGDLSVYWYQQSLDQGLQFLIQYYNGEERAKGNILERFSAQQFPDLHSELNLSSLELGDSALYFCASSVGSADYEQYFGPGTRLTVT.

As DNA, the CDR3 is TGTGCCAGCAGCTTAGGAGGAGGGGGGGCCCTAGCCAAAAACATTCAGTACTTC. Residues: CASSLGGGGALAKNIQYF. V usage is TRBV7-2 and J usage is TRBJ2-4; a weak D match, TRBD2 (7 bases). CDR3 length: 18 amino acids. The ends were cut back, 1 base at V and 0 bases at J, with 16 bases in the middle. Looked up from germline, CDR1 is SGHTA and CDR2 is FQGNSA.

The CDR3 here is CASSLVGRRIHNEQFF. In DNA, the CDR3 is TGTGCCAGCAGCCTGGTAGGCAGGAGGATCCACAATGAGCAGTTCTTC. This sequence joins TRBV11-2 and TRBJ2-1; a weak D match, TRBD2 (5 bases). The V end was cut by 5 bases, the J end by 5 bases, with 19 bases between. The CDR3 has 16 residues. Germline values: CDR1 SGHAT, CDR2 FQNNGV.

The chain recombines TRBV2 with TRBJ2-3, with 8 positions matching TRBD2. Germline V gene data show CDR1 as SNHLY and CDR2 as FYNNEI. The length of the CDR3 is 13 residues. The CDR3 spells CVGSGDSTDTQYF. CDR3 nucleotide sequence: TGTGTGGGTAGCGGGGATAGCACAGATACGCAGTATTTT.

The chain carries TRBV10-1 and TRBJ2-3, with D unclear. V gave up 5 bases and J gave up 0 bases, with 9 bases separating them. Germline-derived CDR1 and CDR2 are WNHNN and SYGVQD (reference sequence). The CDR3 is 14 amino acids. This CDR3 reads CASSLDKSTDTQYF. The CDR3 region has the DNA TGCGCCAGCAGTTTAGACAAAAGCACAGATACGCAGTATTTT.

In this sample, this clone turned up a few times. This chain connects TRBV21-1 to TRBJ1-2; the table's D call of TRBD1 was not tested on the DNA. TRBV21-1 is annotated as a pseudogene. The CDR3 totals 14 residues. The CDR3 loop reads CASSNWTVAYGYTF. The CDR3 coding sequence is TGTGCCAGCAGCAACTGGACAGTGGCCTATGGCTACACCTTC.

The chain couples TRBV2 to TRBJ2-1; maybe TRBD2 (6 bases). The germline CDR1 and CDR2 sequences are SNHLY and FYNNEI. The CDR3 is 12 residues long. The V end was cut by 2 bases, the J end by 13 bases, with 12 bases between. CDR3 nucleotides: TGTGCCAGCAGTGAATACCGGGAGTTTCAGTTCTTC. This codes for CASSEYREFQFF.

V and J are TRBV19 and TRBJ2-2, with D possibly TRBD2 on 5 matching bases. The germline V gene has CDR1 LNHDA and CDR2 SQIVND (reference sequence). Between the trimmed V and J ends, which lost 3 bases and 0 bases, there was a span of 23 bases. CDR3 length equals 20 residues. The DNA of the CDR3 is TGTGCCAGTAGTATGGGAGCTAGGATCTCCTGGTCCCCGAACACCGGGGAGCTGTTTTTT. This gives the protein CASSMGARISWSPNTGELFF.

The CDR3 here is CATLPRDGTDTQYF. The CDR3 DNA follows: TGTGCCACCCTCCCCCGGGATGGCACAGATACGCAGTATTTT. V is TRBV10-3 and J is TRBJ2-3, with D maybe TRBD2 (5 bases). Germline loops: CDR1 ENHRY, CDR2 SYGVKD. V lost 10 bases to trimming and J lost 1 base, with 15 bases between them. This CDR3 has 14 residues.

V usage is TRBV5-4 and J usage is TRBJ2-1; 8 bases align to TRBD2. The V segment lost 10 bases and the J segment 5 bases; nucleotides outside the gene matches: 5. There are 12 residues in the CDR3. The germline V gene encodes CDR1 SGHNT and CDR2 YYREEE (reference sequence). DNA for the CDR3: TGTGCCGGAGCGGGGGTCAACAATGAGCAGTTCTTC. It yields the protein CAGAGVNNEQFF.

Here the CDR3 reads CASSQGANGGYEQYF. The CDR3, as DNA: TGCGCCAGCAGCCAAGGGGCGAACGGGGGCTACGAGCAGTACTTC. This chain links TRBV4-1 with TRBJ2-7; the D gene is possibly TRBD2 (6 bases). CDR1 and CDR2 (germline): MGHRA, YSYEKL. Trimming left V 1 base short and J 3 bases short, with 13 bases between. The CDR3 length is 15 residues.

The rearrangement joins TRBV7-2 to TRBJ2-7, with TRBD2 matching over 7 bases. This CDR3 has 15 residues. J was trimmed by 6 bases and V by 0 bases; bases with no gene match: 8. The germline CDR1 and CDR2 sequences are SGHTA and FQGNSA. CDR3 amino acids: CASSLAGGSLLEQYF. For the CDR3, the DNA is TGTGCCAGCAGCTTAGCGGGCGGGAGCCTCCTCGAGCAGTACTTC.

This clone was detected only once. V is TRBV10-1 and J is TRBJ2-7; D is possibly TRBD1 (5 bases). Germline lookup yields CDR1 WNHNN and CDR2 SYGVQD (reference sequence). The CDR3 consists of 14 residues. With 4 bases removed from V and 2 bases from J, the gap between germline ends came to 12 bases. CDR3 bases: TGCGCCAGCAGTGCCGGCAGGGCTCCCTACGAGCAGTACTTC. It specifies CASSAGRAPYEQYF.

The V call is TRBV2, the J call TRBJ1-2; D is uncertain. V lost 5 bases to trimming and J lost 6 bases, with 19 bases between them. The CDR3 extends over 15 amino acids. Germline-derived CDR1 and CDR2 are SNHLY and FYNNEI. The CDR3 bases are TGTGCCAGCAGTTTCGAAGGGAGTTTAAAGGATGGCTACACCTTC. This translates into CASSFEGSLKDGYTF.

The rearrangement links TRBV6-5 to TRBJ2-1; D might be TRBD1 (5 bases). The CDR3 is made up of 13 amino acids. V was pared by 5 bases and J by 4 bases, with 9 bases between. Germline assignment: CDR1 MNHEY and CDR2 SVGAGI. CDR3 loop: CASSPGPYNEQFF. CDR3 in DNA: TGTGCCAGCAGTCCAGGGCCGTACAATGAGCAGTTCTTC.

The chain is built from TRBV19 and TRBJ1-4, with TRBD1 as a possible D gene (5 bases). V was trimmed by 4 bases and J by 8 bases, leaving 11 bases between them. The CDR3 is 13 amino acids. Germline-derived CDR1 and CDR2 are LNHDA and SQIVND (reference sequence). In DNA, the CDR3 is TGTGCCAGTAGTAGCGGGGCAGGGGAAAAACTGTTTTTT. This codes for CASSSGAGEKLFF.

The genes are TRBV7-2 and TRBJ2-7, with 11 nucleotides matching TRBD2. Losses at the gene ends were 5 bases for V and 6 bases for J; bases not matched to a gene: 9. CDR1 SGHTA and CDR2 FQGNSA come from the germline V gene. The CDR3 sequence is 15 residues long. CDR3 nucleotide sequence: TGTGCCAGCAGCCCAGCCGGTCTAGCGGGAGGCGAGCAGTACTTC. Encoded protein: CASSPAGLAGGEQYF.

The gene calls are TRBV7-2 and TRBJ2-1; 8 nucleotides align to TRBD1. V lost 5 bases to trimming and J lost 7 bases; unmatched junction nucleotides: 4. The CDR3 sequence is 13 residues long. The V gene's germline CDR1 is SGHTA and CDR2 FQGNSA. CDR3 region: CASSTDRENEQFF. The CDR3 DNA reads TGTGCCAGCAGCACGGACAGGGAGAATGAGCAGTTCTTC.

The gene calls are TRBV18 and TRBJ2-1; weak D call: TRBD2 (5 bases). This CDR3 comprises 16 residues. The germline CDR1 and CDR2 sequences are KGHSH and LQKENI. The V gene lost 3 bases and the J gene lost 0 bases, with 12 bases spanning the gap. DNA for the CDR3: TGTGCCAGCTCACCTCCAAGCGGACCCTCCTACAATGAGCAGTTCTTC. Translated, it gives CASSPPSGPSYNEQFF.

Only one count was recorded for this clone. V and J are TRBV28 and TRBJ2-3; 12 bases agree with TRBD2. V shed 4 bases and J 4 bases; nucleotides not matched to a gene: 6. The CDR3 has 16 amino acids. Germline assignment: CDR1 MDHEN and CDR2 SYDVKM. CDR3 sequence reads: CASSSRTSGVPDTQYF. DNA for the CDR3: TGTGCCAGCAGTTCCCGGACTAGCGGGGTACCAGATACGCAGTATTTT.

The genes are TRBV12-1 and TRBJ2-4; the table's D call, TRBD2, was not checked against the DNA. TRBV12-1 is a known pseudogene. The CDR3 has 15 residues. DNA of the CDR3: TGTGCCAGCAGCATCCACTTTACGGTACCGAACATTCAGTACTTC. Protein product: CASSIHFTVPNIQYF.

The chain couples TRBV2 to TRBJ1-2; a possible D gene is TRBD1 (6 bases). This CDR3 has 14 residues. Per germline, CDR1 SNHLY and CDR2 FYNNEI. Trimming removed 3 bases at V and 7 bases at J, with 15 bases between. The CDR3 DNA is TGTGCCAGCAGTGAGTTGGACAGCGCTGGTGGCTACACCTTC. Protein: CASSELDSAGGYTF.

The rearrangement links TRBV5-4 to TRBJ2-5; 7 bases line up with TRBD2. Germline assignment: CDR1 SGHNT and CDR2 YYREEE (reference sequence). V shed 6 bases, J shed 2 bases, and the junction held 10 bases outside the gene matches. CDR3 length equals 15 residues. In DNA form, the CDR3 reads TGTGCCAGCACTCCCGGGACTACCGATCAAGAGACCCAGTACTTC. Translation: CASTPGTTDQETQYF.